The next 23 T cell receptor beta chains were all read from a single sample in a study of response to subunit inactivated influenza vaccine listed by TCRdb under 2018. Library generation was performed with RT-PCR. Sequencing relied on an Illumina HiSeq 2500. The raw public data were reprocessed by TCRdb itself: fastp quality trimming at Q25, MiXCR clonotype calling, in-frame beta chains only. Here each entry gathers all rows of one CDR3 protein and keeps the most common genes and DNA. For this sample there are some 600,000 distinct CDR3 sequences; approximately 15% appear just once. The ten largest make up 7.5% to 8% of the sample. This specimen consisted of PBMCs from blood, obtained around 15 days before vaccination. These receptors were collected from a man between 50 and 59 years old who received an inactivated influenza vaccine. Donor details come from another sample of the same person, matched by shared clones.

This clonotype was recorded a few times. Written as DNA, the CDR3 is TGTGCCAGCAGTTACTCGATCCTCCAGCCCCAGCATTTT. Translation: CASSYSILQPQHF. The J gene is TRBJ1-5, the V gene TRBV6-5, with D hard to call. The germline V gene encodes CDR1 MNHEY and CDR2 SVGAGI. The germline V and J ends were trimmed by 0 bases and 7 bases, with 7 bases remaining between them. The CDR3 runs 13 residues.

This rearrangement joins TRBV12-3 or TRBV12-4 to TRBJ1-4, with D unresolved. The CDR3 has 15 amino acids. V lost 4 bases and J 7 bases, leaving 16 bases between the germline ends. The CDR3: CASSWAVGSTEKLFF. The CDR3 bases are TGTGCCAGCAGTTGGGCGGTGGGCAGCACTGAAAAACTGTTTTTT.

This clonotype showed up just a few times. CDR3 coding DNA: TGTGCCATCCTGGACGGTAGCTCCTACGAGCAGTACTTC. It specifies CAILDGSSYEQYF. V gene TRBV28 combines with J gene TRBJ2-7, with no clear D. Trimming removed 10 bases from V and 0 bases from J, with 13 bases in between. Germline CDR1 MDHEN, CDR2 SYDVKM. The CDR3 is 13 residues long.

This clonotype was seen a handful of times. This chain links TRBV7-9 with TRBJ1-1; 9 positions agree with TRBD1. V gave up 0 bases and J gave up 0 bases; unmatched junction bases: 5. In germline, CDR1 is SEHNR, CDR2 FQNEAQ (reference sequence). CDR3 length equals 17 residues. CDR3: CASSLAWDRVVNTEAFF. The CDR3 DNA follows: TGTGCCAGCAGCTTAGCCTGGGACAGGGTCGTGAACACTGAAGCTTTCTTT. The full variable domain, in which reference TRBV7-9 and TRBJ1-1 provide the parts outside the CDR3, is DTGVSQNPRHKITKRGQNVTFRCDPISEHNRLYWYRQTLGQGPEFLTYFQNEAQLEKSRLLSDRFSAERPKGSFSTLEIQRTEQGDSAMYLCASSLAWDRVVNTEAFFGQGTRLTVV.

This sequence joins TRBV29-1 and TRBJ2-7; 7 bases agree with TRBD1. Germline CDR1 reads SQVTM; CDR2 reads ANQGSEA. J lost 0 bases, V lost 7 bases, and 6 bases had no gene match. The CDR3 length is 13 residues. The CDR3 sequence: CSAEDRSSYEQYF. In nucleotides, the CDR3 is TGCAGCGCTGAGGACAGGAGCTCCTACGAGCAGTACTTC.

This clonotype appeared many times. The rearrangement uses TRBV29-1 and TRBJ2-7; TRBD2 might be the D (5 bases). Trimming left V 0 bases short and J 5 bases short, with 17 bases between. The CDR3 is made up of 15 amino acids. Germline lookup yields CDR1 SQVTM and CDR2 ANQGSEA. Here the CDR3 reads CSVEDEGGGYHEQYF. CDR3 bases: TGCAGCGTTGAAGATGAGGGCGGTGGGTACCACGAGCAGTACTTC.

This clonotype was counted at least ten times. The CDR3 bases are TGCGCCAGCAGCAGGGGGGGCAGCGCGACCTCCTACGAGCAGTACTTC. It codes for CASSRGGSATSYEQYF. The chain couples TRBV5-1 to TRBJ2-7; D is perhaps TRBD2 (7 bases). The CDR3 contains 16 residues. Germline CDR1 SGHRS, CDR2 YFSETQ. V gave up 4 bases and J gave up 0 bases, with 17 bases separating them.

At least ten counts were recorded for this clonotype. The chain carries TRBV7-9 and TRBJ2-5; D not resolved. The CDR3 covers 12 residues. V was shortened by 6 bases and J by 5 bases, with 10 bases between the two germline ends. Germline assignment: CDR1 SEHNR and CDR2 FQNEAQ (reference sequence). This chain's CDR3 is CASSRSHETQYF. The CDR3 DNA reads as TGTGCCAGCAGTCGGTCTCACGAGACCCAGTACTTC.

There are a few counts of this clonotype. The chain carries TRBV15 and TRBJ2-7, with D unresolved. Trimming took 0 bases from V and 0 from J, leaving 9 bases between them. Germline V gene lookup returns CDR1 LNHNV and CDR2 YYDKDF (reference sequence). The CDR3 spans 15 residues. CDR3 region: CATSRDAKSSYEQYF. For the CDR3, the DNA is TGTGCCACCAGCAGAGACGCTAAGAGCTCCTACGAGCAGTACTTC.

The CDR3 bases are TGTGCCAGCAGCGTAGAAGGGAGGGGGAGTGAGACCCAGTACTTC. It is translated as CASSVEGRGSETQYF. This sequence joins TRBV9 and TRBJ2-5, with D possibly matching TRBD2 (7 bases). This CDR3 comprises 15 residues. The germline CDR1 and CDR2 sequences are SGDLS and YYNGEE. V was shortened by 0 bases and J by 5 bases, with 14 bases between the two germline ends.

This chain connects TRBV11-2 to TRBJ2-5, with TRBD2 as a possible D gene (6 bases). There are 17 residues in the CDR3. Trimming took off 2 bases at V and 4 bases at J, with 20 bases between the two ends. Germline CDR1 reads SGHAT; CDR2 reads FQNNGV. The CDR3 DNA sequence: TGTGCCAGCAGCTTAATCGTGACTAGAGTGGGTGGAGAGACCCAGTACTTC. It yields the protein CASSLIVTRVGGETQYF.

This clonotype was observed at least ten times. The chain combines TRBV11-2 with TRBJ2-1; 7 bases fit TRBD2. The trim removed 5 bases at V and 8 bases at J, leaving 6 bases unmatched. This CDR3 is built from 13 residues. In germline, CDR1 is SGHAT, CDR2 FQNNGV. The CDR3 loop reads CASSVGLNDEQFF. The CDR3 nucleotides read TGTGCCAGCAGCGTGGGACTAAACGATGAGCAGTTCTTC.

This clonotype was counted between two and nine times. The chain links TRBV7-2 to TRBJ1-4; D is uncertain. CDR1 and CDR2 from the germline V gene are SGHTA and FQGNSA. Deletions cut 4 bases from V and 4 bases from J, with 10 bases between. This CDR3 region has 14 residues. The CDR3 spells CASSSTGHNEKLFF. Here the CDR3 DNA reads TGTGCCAGCAGCTCGACGGGCCATAATGAAAAACTGTTTTTT.

DNA for the CDR3: TGTGCCAGCAGTCAACAGGGGCAACTGGTTGGGGCCAACGTCCTGACTTTC. Translated, it gives CASSQQGQLVGANVLTF. This rearrangement joins TRBV7-2 to TRBJ2-6; 7 bases agree with TRBD1. CDR3 length equals 17 residues. J lost 3 bases, V lost 6 bases, and 11 bases had no gene match. Per germline, CDR1 SGHTA and CDR2 FQGNSA.

There are a few counts of this clonotype. The chain has TRBV20-1 and TRBJ2-3; 7 nucleotides match TRBD1. This CDR3 has 13 residues. Germline CDR1 and CDR2: DFQATT and SNEGSKA (reference sequence). V was clipped by 6 bases and J by 4 bases; unmatched bases: 7. In DNA, the CDR3 is TGCAGTGCAAGGACAGGCTTGGCAGATACGCAGTATTTT. Its protein product is CSARTGLADTQYF.

There are many counts of this clonotype. The rearrangement joins TRBV20-1 to TRBJ1-1; 9 bases are a match to TRBD1. V was pared by 6 bases and J by 2 bases, with 4 bases of the junction left unmatched. The CDR3 has 13 amino acids. Germline V gene sequence: CDR1 DFQATT, CDR2 SNEGSKA (reference sequence). This CDR3 is CSAPTGGNTEAFF. CDR3 nucleotides: TGCAGTGCACCGACAGGGGGAAACACTGAAGCTTTCTTT.

This rearrangement joins TRBV3-1 to TRBJ1-2; D is undetermined. The V end lost 4 bases, the J end lost 8 bases, and 20 bases lay between the germline ends. The CDR3 consists of 15 residues. The germline gives CDR1 LGHDT, CDR2 YNNKEL (reference sequence). CDR3 amino acids: CASSPFSGPLDGYTF. In DNA, the CDR3 is TGTGCCAGCAGCCCTTTCTCCGGGCCCCTGGACGGCTACACCTTC. The full variable domain, its missing parts supplied by reference TRBV3-1 and TRBJ1-2, is DTAVSQTPKYLVTQMGNDKSIKCEQNLGHDTMYWYKQDSKKFLKIMFSYNNKELIINETVPNRFSPKSPDKAHLNLHINSLELGDSAVYFCASSPFSGPLDGYTFGSGTRLTVV.

The chain employs TRBV29-1 and TRBJ1-2; D is ambiguous. CDR1 and CDR2 (germline): SQVTM, ANQGSEA. The CDR3 has 12 residues. The CDR3 DNA reads as TGCATCACTATGGGAGAAAACTATGGCTACACCTTC. Residues: CITMGENYGYTF.

This clonotype has a count of ten or more. This chain connects TRBV20-1 to TRBJ2-1, with D possibly TRBD2 on 6 matching bases. Trimming cost V 6 bases and J 6 bases, with 18 bases left between them. Per germline, CDR1 DFQATT and CDR2 SNEGSKA (reference sequence). The CDR3 loop spans 14 amino acids. The CDR3 reads CSAHLAFSSNEQFF. The DNA of the CDR3 is TGCAGTGCCCACCTAGCGTTTTCTTCCAATGAGCAGTTCTTC.

In this sample, this clonotype turned up a few times. The chain couples TRBV6-2 or TRBV6-3 to TRBJ1-2; TRBD1 agrees at 8 bases. The V segment lost 8 bases and the J segment 3 bases; nucleotides outside the gene matches: 11. Germline values: CDR1 MNHEY, CDR2 SVGEGT. The CDR3 contains 15 residues. CDR3 nucleotide sequence: TGTGCCAGCGACCCCGGGGACAGGAGGCACTATGGCTACACCTTC. This encodes CASDPGDRRHYGYTF.

V usage is TRBV4-3 and J usage is TRBJ1-1; D may be TRBD1 (5 bases). The CDR3 has 16 residues. Germline V gives CDR1 LGHNA, CDR2 YSLEER. V dropped 1 base and J dropped 3 bases, with 15 bases sitting between them. The CDR3 spells CASSQVPQWGDTEAFF. CDR3 DNA sequence: TGCGCCAGCAGCCAAGTCCCACAGTGGGGGGACACTGAAGCTTTCTTT.

CDR3 sequence reads: CASSEQVQETQYF. The CDR3 coding sequence is TGTGCCAGCAGTGAACAGGTTCAAGAGACCCAGTACTTC. V gene TRBV2 combines with J gene TRBJ2-5, with unresolved D. V shed 2 bases and J shed 2 bases, with 6 bases lying between them. The CDR3 has 13 amino acids. Germline V gives CDR1 SNHLY, CDR2 FYNNEI.

This chain connects TRBV6-5 to TRBJ2-2; D is undetermined. V gave up 0 bases and J gave up 2 bases, with 13 bases separating them. The CDR3 contains 17 residues. The germline gives CDR1 MNHEY, CDR2 SVGAGI. CDR3 DNA: TGTGCCAGCAGTTACTCGGCCTCCCAAGGAAACACCGGGGAGCTGTTTTTT. Amino acids: CASSYSASQGNTGELFF.